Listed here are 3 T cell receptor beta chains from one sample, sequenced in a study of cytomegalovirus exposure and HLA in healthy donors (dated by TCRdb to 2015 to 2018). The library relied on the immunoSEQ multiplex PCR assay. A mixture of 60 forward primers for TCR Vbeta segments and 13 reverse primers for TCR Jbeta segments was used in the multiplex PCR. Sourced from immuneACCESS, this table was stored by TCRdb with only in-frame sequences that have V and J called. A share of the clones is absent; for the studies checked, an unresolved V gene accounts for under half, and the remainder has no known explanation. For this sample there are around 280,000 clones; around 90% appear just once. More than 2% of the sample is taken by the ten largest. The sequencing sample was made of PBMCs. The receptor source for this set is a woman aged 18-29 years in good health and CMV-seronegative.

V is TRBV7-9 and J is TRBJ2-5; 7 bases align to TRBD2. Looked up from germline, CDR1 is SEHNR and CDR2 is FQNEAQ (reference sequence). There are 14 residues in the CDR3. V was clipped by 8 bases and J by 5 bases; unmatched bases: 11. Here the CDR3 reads CASLSFGREETQYF. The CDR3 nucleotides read TGTGCCAGCCTTTCCTTTGGGAGGGAGGAGACCCAGTACTTC.

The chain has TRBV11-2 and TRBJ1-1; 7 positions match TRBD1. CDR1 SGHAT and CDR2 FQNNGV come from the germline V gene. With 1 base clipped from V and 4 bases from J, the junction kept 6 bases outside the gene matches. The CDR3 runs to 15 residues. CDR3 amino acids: CASSLVATGATEAFF. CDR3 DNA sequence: TGTGCCAGCAGCTTAGTCGCAACAGGGGCCACTGAAGCTTTCTTT.

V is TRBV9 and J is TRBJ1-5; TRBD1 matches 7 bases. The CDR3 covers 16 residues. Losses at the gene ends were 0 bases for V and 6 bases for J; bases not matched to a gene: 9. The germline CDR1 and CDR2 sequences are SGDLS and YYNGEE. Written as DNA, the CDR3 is TGTGCCAGCAGCGTAGGGGATACAGGGGCCGGTCAGCCCCAGCATTTT. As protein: CASSVGDTGAGQPQHF.